The 20 T cell receptor beta chains below were found in one sample sequenced in a study of cytomegalovirus exposure and HLA in healthy donors. PCR involved 60 Vbeta and 13 Jbeta primers. Data came from immunoSEQ multiplex PCR; TCRdb stores just in-frame clones and leaves some out. Counted here are 150,000 to 200,000 clones, 81% occurring once; the ten biggest clones make up over 3.5%. The sample taken for sequencing was PBMCs. The receptors were gathered from a man over 45 in good health and CMV-seronegative.

The rearrangement links TRBV5-4 to TRBJ1-1; weak D call: TRBD1 (5 bases). Germline-derived CDR1 and CDR2 are SGHNT and YYREEE (reference sequence). The CDR3 runs to 15 residues. V lost 4 bases and J 4 bases, leaving 17 bases between the germline ends. The CDR3 DNA is TGTGCCAGCAGCCTGGGGAGGGGAGGAGGCACTGAAGCTTTCTTT. Protein sequence: CASSLGRGGGTEAFF.

V is TRBV5-8 and J is TRBJ1-2; no definite D call. Looked up from germline, CDR1 is SGHTS and CDR2 is YDEGEE. There are 13 residues in the CDR3. Trimming stripped 4 bases from V and 3 bases from J, with 10 bases between. For the CDR3, the DNA is TGTGCCAGCAGCCCGGGGTGGGACTATGGCTACACCTTC. Its translation: CASSPGWDYGYTF.

This clone was seen a handful of times. This chain uses TRBV2 with TRBJ2-7; tentative D call: TRBD1 (6 bases). The CDR3 covers 11 residues. Trimming removed 6 bases at V and 7 bases at J, with 10 bases between. The germline V gene has CDR1 SNHLY and CDR2 FYNNEI. This CDR3 reads CASRRTAEQYF. As DNA, the CDR3 is TGTGCCAGCAGAAGGACAGCAGAGCAGTACTTC.

This chain joins TRBV27 and TRBJ1-1; the D gene is possibly TRBD1 (5 bases). The CDR3 sequence is 15 residues long. Germline CDR1 reads MNHEY; CDR2 reads SMNVEV (reference sequence). Trimming removed 4 bases at V and 7 bases at J, with 19 bases between. The DNA of the CDR3 is TGTGCCAGCAGTTCTCTAGGGGAGGCGGATTTTGAAGCTTTCTTT. Translation gives CASSSLGEADFEAFF.

The chain links TRBV30 to TRBJ1-5, with 9 bases fitting TRBD1. The CDR3 contains 16 residues. J gave up 3 bases and V 0 bases, and 6 bases lay outside the gene matches. Germline CDR1 and CDR2: GTSNPN and SVGIG (reference sequence). As DNA, the CDR3 is TGTGCCTGGAGTGTAGGGACAGGGAGGATCAATCAGCCCCAGCATTTT. It translates to CAWSVGTGRINQPQHF.

The chain employs TRBV15 and TRBJ1-1; 9 nucleotides match TRBD1. The CDR3 has 15 amino acids. The ends lost 2 bases at V and 1 base at J; junction bases unmatched: 2. Germline V gene data show CDR1 as LNHNV and CDR2 as YYDKDF (reference sequence). The CDR3 sequence: CATSRKQGANTEAFF. The CDR3 DNA sequence: TGTGCCACCAGCAGAAAACAGGGGGCGAACACTGAAGCTTTCTTT.

This clone was observed a few times. This chain links TRBV23-1 with TRBJ1-1; possibly TRBD1 for D (6 bases). TRBV23-1 is sorted into the ORF group, with uncertain function. The V and J ends lost 5 bases and 5 bases respectively, with 18 bases between them. This CDR3 is built from 15 residues. The CDR3 nucleotides read TGCGCCAGCAGTATGGCTCCCAATAGGGGGACTGAAGCTTTCTTT. This gives the protein CASSMAPNRGTEAFF.

V and J are TRBV4-3 and TRBJ2-5; D gene ambiguous. Germline V gene lookup returns CDR1 LGHNA and CDR2 YSLEER. V was shortened by 3 bases and J by 4 bases, with 15 bases between the two germline ends. This CDR3 is built from 15 residues. Here the CDR3 reads CASSQERHGRETQYF. CDR3 in DNA: TGCGCCAGCAGCCAGGAAAGACACGGAAGAGAGACCCAGTACTTC.

The J gene is TRBJ2-2, the V gene TRBV5-1, with D perhaps matching TRBD2 (6 bases). Germline V lookup: CDR1 SGHRS, CDR2 YFSETQ. The CDR3 contains 17 residues. Between the trimmed V and J ends, which lost 0 bases and 0 bases, there was a span of 12 bases. CDR3 loop: CASSLARDSANTGELFF. The CDR3 bases are TGCGCCAGCAGCTTGGCCCGGGACTCCGCGAACACCGGGGAGCTGTTTTTT.

The rearrangement joins TRBV10-3 to TRBJ2-5; 7 bases are a match to TRBD1. V was pared by 5 bases and J by 1 base, with 10 bases of the junction left unmatched. The CDR3 is made up of 16 amino acids. The germline CDR1 and CDR2 sequences are ENHRY and SYGVKD. CDR3 sequence: CAISNSRDRVQETQYF. The CDR3 nucleotides are TGTGCCATCAGTAATTCCCGGGACAGAGTCCAAGAGACCCAGTACTTC.

Worth noting for this clone: Relative to the germline gene, one junction end is altered; a read error may explain this. V and J are TRBV27 and TRBJ2-1; D perhaps matches TRBD1 (5 bases). This CDR3 spans 16 amino acids. Germline loops: CDR1 MNHEY, CDR2 SMNVEV (reference sequence). The CDR3: CAGSLTTGTFYNEQFF. The CDR3 nucleotides read TGTGCCGGCAGTTTAACAACAGGAACGTTCTACAATGAGCAGTTCTTC.

The chain is built from TRBV5-1 and TRBJ1-1; tentatively, D is TRBD1 (5 bases). CDR1 is SGHRS, CDR2 YFSETQ, per germline. CDR3 length: 14 amino acids. V lost 5 bases to trimming and J lost 6 bases, with 17 bases between them. CDR3 loop: CASRQGLDTAEAFF. CDR3 in DNA: TGCGCCAGCAGGCAGGGCTTAGACACTGCTGAAGCTTTCTTT.

The J gene is TRBJ1-6, the V gene TRBV19, with D possibly being TRBD1 (5 bases). The germline V gene has CDR1 LNHDA and CDR2 SQIVND (reference sequence). V was cut by 7 bases and J by 6 bases, with 16 bases left in between. The CDR3 is made up of 15 amino acids. The CDR3 reads CASTHLRDFNSPLHF. DNA of the CDR3: TGTGCCAGTACCCACCTCCGGGACTTTAATTCACCCCTCCACTTT.

The chain has TRBV2 and TRBJ1-1, with a possible D match to TRBD1 (5 bases). CDR1 and CDR2 from the germline V gene are SNHLY and FYNNEI. The V end lost 6 bases, the J end lost 1 base, and 12 bases lay between the germline ends. CDR3 length equals 14 residues. The CDR3 nucleotides read TGTGCCAGCAGCCCAATCCAGGGGAACACTGAAGCTTTCTTT. Protein: CASSPIQGNTEAFF.

The chain couples TRBV7-2 to TRBJ2-1; D perhaps matches TRBD2 (6 bases). The CDR3 runs to 15 residues. The germline V gene encodes CDR1 SGHTA and CDR2 FQGNSA. Trimming pared 1 base from V and 8 bases from J, leaving 15 bases between. Here the CDR3 reads CASSLVAGLIHEQFF. CDR3 sequence (DNA): TGTGCCAGCAGCTTAGTGGCGGGGCTTATACATGAGCAGTTCTTC.

The rearrangement uses TRBV9 and TRBJ2-3; 11 bases line up with TRBD2. The ends lost 4 bases at V and 4 bases at J; junction bases unmatched: 8. Looked up from germline, CDR1 is SGDLS and CDR2 is YYNGEE. CDR3 length: 16 amino acids. CDR3: CASSSSSSGGPDTQYF. The CDR3, as DNA: TGTGCCAGCAGCTCGTCCTCTAGCGGGGGGCCAGATACGCAGTATTTT.

This clone has just one count. The J gene is TRBJ2-3, the V gene TRBV4-3, with 9 nucleotides matching TRBD2. Germline CDR1 LGHNA, CDR2 YSLEER. V lost 2 bases, J lost 5 bases, and 11 bases stayed unmatched. This CDR3 region has 17 residues. The CDR3 reads CASSQTYGTSPKDTQYF. In nucleotides, the CDR3 is TGCGCCAGCAGCCAAACCTACGGGACTAGCCCCAAAGATACGCAGTATTTT.

The chain uses TRBV30 and TRBJ1-1; no definite D call. This CDR3 has 12 residues. V lost 2 bases to trimming and J lost 1 base, with 5 bases between them. Germline V gene data show CDR1 as GTSNPN and CDR2 as SVGIG (reference sequence). The CDR3 reads CAWSPGNTEAFF. The CDR3 region has the DNA TGTGCCTGGAGTCCAGGGAACACTGAAGCTTTCTTT.

In DNA, the CDR3 is TGTGCCAGCAGTAATGACCCCGGGAGGCCCTACAATGAGCAGTTCTTC. Translation: CASSNDPGRPYNEQFF. This chain links TRBV6-4 with TRBJ2-1; 7 nucleotides line up with TRBD2. Germline-derived CDR1 and CDR2 are MRHNA and SNTAGT. CDR3 length: 16 residues. The V gene end was trimmed by 5 bases and the J gene end by 2 bases; junction bases not matched to a gene: 9.

The chain joins TRBV5-6 to TRBJ2-2; weak D call: TRBD1 (6 bases). Looked up from germline, CDR1 is SGHDT and CDR2 is YYEEEE. V was clipped by 9 bases and J by 9 bases, with 18 bases between them. The CDR3 extends over 13 amino acids. The CDR3, as DNA: TGTGCCACCCAAAGGACAGCTGAACGGGAGCTGTTTTTT. It is translated as CATQRTAERELFF.